This entry is about one TCR beta chain. Measured with immunoSEQ multiplex PCR; TCRdb has only the in-frame clones, and not every one. The sample carries around 62,000 clones, 98% recorded once. This specimen belongs to a study of technical replicates of blood from a few donors. The CDR3 has 14 amino acids. V was trimmed by 3 bases and J by 0 bases, leaving 9 bases between them. Germline V gene data show CDR1 as SGHNT and CDR2 as YENEEA. The sequenced sample was T cells isolated from PBMCs. The receptor was isolated from a human donor in good health. The chain carries TRBV11-3 and TRBJ2-7, with D tentatively TRBD1 (6 bases). Here the CDR3 reads CASSLAQGSYEQYF. The CDR3 bases are TGTGCCAGCAGCTTGGCACAGGGCTCCTACGAGCAGTACTTC.